A selection of T cell receptor beta chains follows, all from one sample in a study of T-cell memory formation after mild COVID-19. Using its own MiXCR run on the 5' RACE reads, TCRdb lists one record per CDR3 protein. The sample records 200,000 to 300,000 distinct CDR3 sequences, 16% being singletons. Sequencing was performed on PBMCs or a T cell subset sorted from them (not recorded which). The origin of the receptors is a man aged 18 to 30 who had mild COVID-19 (a few samples of this study predate the infection). Cell type and time point are not known. The CDR3 runs from the conserved cysteine through the conserved F or W. D genes are given only for firm matches. Where a row states a size, it is once, few, many or the class of an expanded clone; other rows omit it.

>.|TRBV4-3|TRBJ2-1|few
CASSQEGVTYNEQFF
TGCGCCAGCAGCCAAGAGGGGGTCACCTACAATGAGCAGTTCTTC
>TRBD1|TRBV7-9|TRBJ1-2|few
CASSPGARGQDYGYTF
TGTGCCAGCAGTCCCGGTGCTAGGGGACAGGACTATGGCTACACCTTC
>TRBD2|TRBV5-5|TRBJ2-3|.
CASSLAGGHLSQYF
TGTGCCAGCAGCTTAGCGGGGGGCCACCTTTCGCAGTATTTT
>TRBD1|TRBV7-2|TRBJ2-5|few
CASSIMTGGVQETQYF
TGTGCCAGCAGCATCATGACAGGGGGCGTCCAAGAGACCCAGTACTTC
>TRBD1|TRBV6-2/TRBV6-3|TRBJ1-2|.
CASSYSTAGGHFNYGYTF
TGTGCCAGCAGTTACTCGACGGCAGGGGGACACTTTAACTATGGCTACACCTTC
>.|TRBV6-2/TRBV6-3|TRBJ2-7|once
CASSKLPGAYEQYF
TGTGCCAGCAGTAAGTTACCCGGGGCCTACGAGCAGTACTTC
>.|TRBV4-3|TRBJ2-2|.
CASSQDSRRGNTGELFF
TGCGCCAGCAGCCAAGACTCTCGGCGGGGTAACACCGGGGAGCTGTTTTTT
>.|TRBV12-3/TRBV12-4|TRBJ1-5|.
CASKGPNQPQHF
TGTGCCAGCAAGGGGCCTAATCAGCCCCAGCATTTT
>TRBD2|TRBV20-1|TRBJ2-1|once
CSVVAGGSYNEQFF
TGCAGTGTCGTAGCGGGGGGTTCCTACAATGAGCAGTTCTTC
>.|TRBV5-1|TRBJ2-3|few
CASSPHREFVTDTQYF
TGCGCCAGCAGTCCCCACAGGGAATTTGTCACAGATACGCAGTATTTT
>.|TRBV3-1|TRBJ1-2|once
CASSQDTSRYGYTF
TGTGCCAGCAGCCAAGATACCAGCCGCTATGGCTACACCTTC
>.|TRBV7-9|TRBJ2-2|many
CASSLSEGSKNTGELFF
TGTGCCAGCAGCTTAAGCGAGGGGTCAAAGAACACCGGGGAGCTGTTTTTT